The 2 T cell receptor beta chains below were found in one sample sequenced in a study of T cell repertoires in cytomegalovirus infection. TCRdb recomputed calls from the reads with MiXCR, one row per CDR3 protein. The data contain about 490,000 distinct CDR3 sequences, about 15% of them seen just once; the ten biggest clones take up roughly a quarter. What was sequenced was CD8+ T cells from PBMCs. These receptors came from a human donor in good health (CMV status not recorded). Some clones in this sample may be carry-over from other donors' samples.

This clonotype occurred a few times. The V gene is TRBV30, the J gene TRBJ1-4; the D gene is possibly TRBD1 (5 bases). The CDR3 sequence is 16 residues long. Germline CDR1 GTSNPN, CDR2 SVGIG (reference sequence). Trimming cost V 2 bases and J 3 bases, with 16 bases left between them. CDR3 amino acids: CAWSSPSREPNEKLFF. For the CDR3, the DNA is TGTGCCTGGAGTTCGCCTTCCAGGGAGCCTAATGAAAAACTGTTTTTT.

This clonotype was detected only a few times. The J gene is TRBJ1-5, the V gene TRBV6-1, with TRBD1 matching 8 bases. Germline V gene sequence: CDR1 MNHNS, CDR2 SASEGT. The CDR3 runs to 15 residues. Trimming cost V 4 bases and J 5 bases; bases outside gene matches: 7. The CDR3 here is CASSVNRGSDQPQHF. The DNA of the CDR3 is TGTGCCAGCAGTGTAAACAGGGGGTCAGATCAGCCCCAGCATTTT.